This TCR beta chain was sequenced during a study of blood T cells in healthy people across ages. Healthy Caucasian individuals from Russia aged about 6 to 95 were enrolled as donors. Every donor provided ten milliliters of peripheral blood. The V gene's germline CDR1 is MNHNS and CDR2 SASEGT. With 7 bases removed from V and 6 bases from J, the gap between germline ends came to 17 bases. The CDR3 loop spans 14 amino acids. Alongside a J-beta primer mix, a sample-barcoded 5' primer served in a second PCR lasting about 7 to 12 cycles. From the 5' RACE reads, TCRdb called clonotypes with MiXCR, one entry per CDR3 protein. This table holds about 1.6 million distinct CDR3 sequences, roughly 32% found once.

The chain joins TRBV6-1 to TRBJ2-3, with a weak D call TRBD2 (7 bases). The sample was blood. This receptor was taken from a woman under 40 in good health. Written as DNA, the CDR3 is TGTGCCAGCACCCGGGGGGCCACCCTGGATACGCAGTATTTT. It yields the protein CASTRGATLDTQYF.